These 8 T cell receptor beta chains were sequenced from one sample in a study of neurological immune-mediated disorders (dated by TCRdb to between 2017 and 2020). To prepare the library, 5' RACE was applied. The sample was run on an Illumina HiSeq 2500. The raw public reads went through TCRdb reprocessing: fastp at Q25, MiXCR clone calling, in-frame beta chains kept. Each record represents a unique CDR3 protein, reported with the most common genes and DNA among its rows. The sample contains approximately 40,000 distinct CDR3 sequences, more than 12% of them found a single time. 3% to 4.5% of the sample belongs to the ten largest clones. Material for sequencing was CD4+ T cells from blood. The receptors were gathered from a woman aged 55-70 years with HTLV-1-associated myelopathy (HAM/TSP).

This clonotype occurred many times. The rearrangement joins TRBV6-5 to TRBJ2-5; TRBD1 aligns across 7 bases. Germline assignment: CDR1 MNHEY and CDR2 SVGAGI. V lost 4 bases, J lost 7 bases, and 9 bases stayed unmatched. The CDR3 length is 14 residues. The CDR3 spells CASSSPGQLATQYF. DNA of the CDR3: TGTGCCAGCAGTTCTCCGGGACAGCTAGCGACCCAGTACTTC.

This clonotype was seen ten or more times. This rearrangement joins TRBV9 to TRBJ2-5, with D hard to call. The germline V gene encodes CDR1 SGDLS and CDR2 YYNGEE. The CDR3 is made up of 14 amino acids. V lost 4 bases to trimming and J lost 2 bases, with 12 bases between them. CDR3 coding DNA: TGTGCCAGCAGCCCCTCCCCGAATCAAGAGACCCAGTACTTC. This sequence encodes CASSPSPNQETQYF.

This clonotype was seen many times. The V gene is TRBV20-1, the J gene TRBJ2-4, with D maybe TRBD2 (7 bases). This CDR3 is 13 amino acids long. Germline-derived CDR1 and CDR2 are DFQATT and SNEGSKA (reference sequence). V was cut by 6 bases and J by 5 bases, with 14 bases left in between. The CDR3 protein is CSAGGGGENIQYF. The CDR3 region has the DNA TGCAGTGCAGGGGGGGGTGGAGAAAACATTCAGTACTTC.

This clonotype occurred many times. V and J are TRBV5-1 and TRBJ1-1, with 7 nucleotides matching TRBD1. The CDR3 spans 15 residues. Unmatched junction bases numbered 4, after V lost 2 bases and J lost 0 bases. The germline V gene encodes CDR1 SGHRS and CDR2 YFSETQ. The CDR3 spells CASSFAQGLNTEAFF. The CDR3 DNA reads as TGCGCCAGCAGCTTTGCACAGGGGCTGAACACTGAAGCTTTCTTT.

This clonotype was detected many times. The J gene is TRBJ2-5, the V gene TRBV20-1; D gene uncertain. From germline, CDR1 is DFQATT and CDR2 SNEGSKA (reference sequence). V gave up 0 bases and J gave up 6 bases, with 17 bases separating them. The CDR3 covers 15 residues. The CDR3 loop reads CSARDTLKPVKTQYF. Here the CDR3 DNA reads TGCAGTGCTAGAGATACACTGAAGCCAGTTAAGACCCAGTACTTC.

This clonotype was counted at least ten times. J is TRBJ1-5 and V is TRBV20-1; D gene uncertain. The CDR3 extends over 15 amino acids. Germline V gives CDR1 DFQATT, CDR2 SNEGSKA (reference sequence). V gave up 3 bases and J gave up 0 bases, with 12 bases separating them. The CDR3 DNA is TGCAGTGCTAGTCCGGGCTCCAATAGCAATCAGCCCCAGCATTTT. Translated, it gives CSASPGSNSNQPQHF.

The chain links TRBV20-1 to TRBJ2-7; 8 bases map to TRBD2. Unmatched junction bases numbered 5, after V lost 0 bases and J lost 1 base. The CDR3 has 15 residues. Per germline, CDR1 DFQATT and CDR2 SNEGSKA (reference sequence). The CDR3 here is CSARDWGGGSYEQYF. The CDR3 DNA follows: TGCAGTGCTAGAGATTGGGGCGGGGGGTCCTACGAGCAGTACTTC.

Ten or more counts support this clonotype. The chain has TRBV5-1 and TRBJ2-2, with a possible D match to TRBD1 (5 bases). Germline values: CDR1 SGHRS, CDR2 YFSETQ. Trimming took off 2 bases at V and 1 base at J, with 15 bases between the two ends. The CDR3 runs 17 residues. In nucleotides, the CDR3 is TGCGCCAGCAGCTTCCCTCGTGGGCAGGGGAACACCGGGGAGCTGTTTTTT. Its protein product is CASSFPRGQGNTGELFF.